The 11 T cell receptor beta chains below come from one sample, sequenced in a study of T cells in Graves' hyperthyroidism and ophthalmopathy. Amplification of TCR beta CDR3 regions was performed using RNA transcripts as template. HTBI primers were the set used in a first-round RT-PCR of the TCR CDR3. TCRdb redid the calling of the multiplex PCR reads with MiXCR, one entry per CDR3 protein. The profile covers under 400,000 distinct CDR3 sequences, with about 15% appearing a single time and roughly 25% taken by the ten largest. Sequenced: blood. Receptor source: a woman between 18 and 29 years old with Graves' hyperthyroidism that later progressed to Graves' ophthalmopathy.

About this clonotype: A much larger clone sits a single nucleotide away, making a read error possible. The V gene is TRBV20-1, the J gene TRBJ1-2; 7 bases fit TRBD1. V dropped 3 bases and J dropped 0; count of bases not matched to a gene: 16. Germline loops: CDR1 DFQATT, CDR2 SNEGSKA (reference sequence). The CDR3 loop spans 18 amino acids. The CDR3 reads CSARVLGRRDSTNYGYTF. The CDR3 nucleotides read TGCAGTGCTAGGGTCCTTGGGAGAAGGGACAGCACTAACTATGGCTACACCTTC.

In its sample, this clonotype was seen many times. V gene TRBV28 combines with J gene TRBJ2-1; 8 bases agree with TRBD2. The germline CDR1 and CDR2 sequences are MDHEN and SYDVKM. The CDR3 contains 14 residues. The V segment lost 2 bases and the J segment 14 bases; nucleotides outside the gene matches: 11. CDR3 nucleotides: TGTGCCAGCAGTTTACCAGCGGGAGAGAGGTCGGAGTTCTTC. Protein product: CASSLPAGERSEFF. Variable domain in full (rest from reference TRBV28 and TRBJ2-1): DVKVTQSSRYLVKRTGEKVFLECVQDMDHENMFWYRQDPGLGLRLIYFSYDVKMKEKGDIPEGYSVSREKKERFSLILESASTNQTSMYLCASSLPAGERSEFFGPGTRLTVL.

This clonotype was recorded many times. The V call is TRBV20-1, the J call TRBJ1-1; the D is unclear. V was clipped by 2 bases and J by 1 base, with 8 bases between them. The CDR3 covers 13 residues. Germline V gene sequence: CDR1 DFQATT, CDR2 SNEGSKA (reference sequence). CDR3 region: CSARPDENTEAFF. As DNA, the CDR3 is TGCAGTGCTAGACCGGACGAGAACACTGAAGCTTTCTTT.

V is TRBV6-6 and J is TRBJ2-1; 9 bases agree with TRBD2. Germline V gene lookup returns CDR1 MNHNY and CDR2 SVGAGI (reference sequence). The trim removed 0 bases at V and 8 bases at J, leaving 14 bases unmatched. The CDR3 spans 18 residues. CDR3 nucleotides: TGTGCCAGCAGTTACTCTGGAGGTTCACAGCGGGAGGAGGATGAGCAGTTCTTC. Translated: CASSYSGGSQREEDEQFF.

Concerning this clonotype itself: One base away lies a much larger clone, so this may be a sequencing read error. The J gene is TRBJ2-1, the V gene TRBV6-1; the D is unclear. Germline lookup yields CDR1 MNHNS and CDR2 SASEGT. The CDR3 is 12 residues long. The CDR3 reads CAGSPEYNEQFF. CDR3 in DNA: TGTGCCGGCAGTCCCGAATACAATGAGCAGTTCTTC.

The chain joins TRBV7-9 to TRBJ1-6, with D possibly matching TRBD1 (5 bases). V dropped 2 bases and J dropped 7 bases, with 12 bases sitting between them. Germline CDR1 is SEHNR and CDR2 is FQNEAQ (reference sequence). The length of the CDR3 is 15 residues. This CDR3 is CASSLTGPGNSPLHF. The DNA for the CDR3 is TGTGCCAGCAGCTTAACGGGACCAGGCAATTCACCCCTCCACTTT.

V gene TRBV4-1 combines with J gene TRBJ2-5, with D perhaps matching TRBD2 (6 bases). Germline CDR1 is MGHRA and CDR2 is YSYEKL. The CDR3 has 14 residues. V was cut by 1 base and J by 5 bases, with 11 bases left in between. CDR3 residues: CASSQAALAETQYF. In DNA form, the CDR3 reads TGCGCCAGCAGCCAAGCCGCCCTAGCGGAGACCCAGTACTTC.

This clonotype appeared many times. This sequence joins TRBV6-5 and TRBJ2-2; possible D gene TRBD2, 6 bases. This CDR3 is 15 amino acids long. V lost 0 bases and J lost 7, with 12 bases in between. CDR1 and CDR2 from the germline V gene are MNHEY and SVGAGI. CDR3: CASSYSGGAGGELFF. The CDR3 DNA reads as TGTGCCAGCAGTTACTCGGGGGGTGCCGGCGGGGAGCTGTTTTTT.

The chain is built from TRBV7-2 and TRBJ1-5, with a weak D call TRBD1 (5 bases). In germline, CDR1 is SGHTA, CDR2 FQGNSA. There are 16 residues in the CDR3. V was trimmed by 0 bases and J by 0 bases, leaving 9 bases between them. CDR3 DNA: TGTGCCAGCAGCTTAGCGGGGCAGTATAGCAATCAGCCCCAGCATTTT. This sequence encodes CASSLAGQYSNQPQHF.

This clonotype occurred many times. The rearrangement joins TRBV30 to TRBJ1-1, with 11 bases matching TRBD1. Germline loops: CDR1 GTSNPN, CDR2 SVGIG (reference sequence). This CDR3 is 15 amino acids long. The ends lost 2 bases at V and 4 bases at J; junction bases unmatched: 6. The CDR3 spells CAWSKYGTGGTEAFF. The CDR3 DNA reads TGTGCCTGGAGTAAGTACGGGACAGGGGGCACTGAAGCTTTCTTT. Full variable domain (rest looked up from reference TRBV30 and TRBJ1-1): SQTIHQWPATLVQPVGSPLSLECTVEGTSNPNLYWYRQAAGRGLQLLFYSVGIGQISSEVPQNLSASRPQDRQFILSSKKLLLSDSGFYLCAWSKYGTGGTEAFFGQGTRLTVV.

The chain joins TRBV28 to TRBJ1-1; 7 bases match TRBD1. Per germline, CDR1 MDHEN and CDR2 SYDVKM. This CDR3 spans 16 amino acids. Trimming cost V 6 bases and J 0 bases; bases outside gene matches: 10. CDR3 loop: CASRSGQAPMNTEAFF. CDR3 coding DNA: TGTGCCAGCAGGTCCGGACAGGCCCCGATGAACACTGAAGCTTTCTTT.